This T cell receptor (beta chain) was observed in a study of blood T cell repertoires in COVID-19 (dated by TCRdb to about 2020). General notes on the study: Samples covering the acute and convalescent phases of COVID-19 were provided by collaborators in the United States, Italy and Spain. The prospective study material was composed of cDNA or gDNA derived from T cells, B-cell-depleted T cells, or PBMCs. The samples were drawn from the first 160 participants of the ongoing ImmuneRACE study and from more than 1,000 subjects provided by 6 global collaborators. A de-identified subject ID, COVID-19 status, age in years and sex were almost always included in the sample metadata. Deeply sampled blood TCRbeta repertoires from subjects exposed to, actively infected with, or recovered from COVID-19 were included in the dataset. Where HLA class I and class II types were available, the types were taken from metadata supplied by the sample provider, not from assay-based typing. The repertoires were released in a freely available public database intended as a resource for research on the immune response to SARS-CoV-2. General findings and caveats noted by the study authors: The quantity of clinical and demographic metadata differed by source and by participant and was supplied without curation.

Participants in the prospective study were aged roughly 18 to 89 years, lived in 24 United States geographic areas, and enrolled through a virtual design. To assign participants to cohorts, the prospective study relied on clinical history that participants themselves reported in a screening survey and a study questionnaire. Each participant in the prospective study had whole blood, serum and a nasopharyngeal or oropharyngeal swab collected by mobile phlebotomists. Over an approximately two-month period, participants in the prospective study had the option of providing additional blood draws and questionnaires. Before DNA extraction, blood samples from the prospective study were shipped at room temperature or frozen. Based on the germline V gene, the CDR1 and CDR2 sequences are WSHSY and SAAADI. V gives up 4 bases and J gives up 0 bases, and the segment between their germline ends measures 10 bases. Counted from cysteine to phenylalanine, this CDR3 has 14 amino acids. Only the CDR3 part of the read is kept: 42 bases, read in frame from the first base.

The immunoSEQ Assay, a bias-controlled multiplex PCR, was used to amplify TCRbeta CDR3 regions from genomic DNA. Per the authors' processing: The number of nucleated cells in each sample was estimated from the amplification of reference gene primers within the assay. To quantify the absolute abundance of each unique TCRbeta CDR3 rearrangement, sequence reads were collapsed and filtered. For each sample, productive Simpson clonality was calculated as the square root of Simpson's diversity index over productive rearrangements. Imported from immuneACCESS, the table was reduced by TCRdb to in-frame sequences with V and J called. These copies leave out some clones; in studies compared against another copy, an unresolved V gene accounts for under half, and the cause of the remainder is not known. V, J and clone size were drawn from that table, and D and trimming were deduced from the DNA. The table for this sample lists 150,000 to 200,000 clones; 70% to 85% of them were counted only once. Of the sample, 4.5% to 6.5% is held by the ten largest clones.

This clone was observed once. Its recognized antigen is unknown. Within one base of it there is no much larger clone, and no base qualities were kept. The receptor was isolated from a woman aged 55-70 years with acute COVID-19. The specimen sequenced was PBMCs or T cells enriched from blood (not recorded which). The V gene is TRBV10-2 and the J gene is TRBJ2-7; TRBD1 is a weak D gene call, 5 bases matching. The CDR3 region: CASSAQGGSYEQYF. The nucleotide sequence reads as follows: TGCGCCAGCAGTGCGCAGGGTGGCTCCTACGAGCAGTACTTC.